The sequence of this TCR beta chain was determined in a study of blood T cell repertoires in COVID-19. As for the study in general: Sites in the United States, Italy and Spain provided acute and convalescent COVID-19 samples. Sources were T cells, B-cell-depleted T cells, or PBMCs; the material itself was cDNA or gDNA.

Trimming took 5 bases from V and 7 from J, leaving 15 bases between them. CDR1 SGHAT and CDR2 FQNNGV come from the germline V gene. The CDR3 consists of 14 residues. Original methodology: Amplification of reference gene primers was used by the study to estimate nucleated cell counts. Using immunoSEQ multiplex PCR, the repertoire was profiled, and TCRdb retains in-frame clones only, with some absent. V and J calls and clone size come straight from that table; D and trimming were deduced from the DNA. The sample includes about 150,000 clones, around 89% seen only once; the top ten take around 14%. This clone was seen once.

The rearrangement links TRBV11-2 to TRBJ2-1, with TRBD2 as a possible D gene (5 bases). The sequence was obtained from a woman in her thirties or forties with acute or convalescent COVID-19. Input material: peripheral blood. The CDR3 sequence is CASSNQNPGNEQFF. The DNA of the CDR3 is TGTGCCAGCAGCAACCAGAACCCGGGGAATGAGCAGTTCTTC. Using reference TRBV11-2 and TRBJ2-1 for the parts outside the CDR3, the full variable domain is EAGVAQSPRYKIIEKRQSVAFWCNPISGHATLYWYQQILGQGPKLLIQFQNNGVVDDSQLPKDRFSAERLKGVDSTLKIQPAKLEDSAVYLCASSNQNPGNEQFFGPGTRLTVL.